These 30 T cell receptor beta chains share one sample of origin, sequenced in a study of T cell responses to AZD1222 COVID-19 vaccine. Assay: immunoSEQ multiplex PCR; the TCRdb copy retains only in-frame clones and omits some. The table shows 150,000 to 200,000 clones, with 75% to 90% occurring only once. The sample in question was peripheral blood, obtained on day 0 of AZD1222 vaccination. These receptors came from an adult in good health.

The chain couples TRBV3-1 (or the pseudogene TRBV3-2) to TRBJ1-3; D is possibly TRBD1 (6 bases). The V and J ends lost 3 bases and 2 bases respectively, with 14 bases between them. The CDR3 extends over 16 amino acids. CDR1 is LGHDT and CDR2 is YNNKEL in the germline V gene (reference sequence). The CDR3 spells CASSQNIGGAGNTIYF. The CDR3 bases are TGTGCCAGCAGCCAGAATATTGGGGGCGCTGGAAACACCATATATTTT.

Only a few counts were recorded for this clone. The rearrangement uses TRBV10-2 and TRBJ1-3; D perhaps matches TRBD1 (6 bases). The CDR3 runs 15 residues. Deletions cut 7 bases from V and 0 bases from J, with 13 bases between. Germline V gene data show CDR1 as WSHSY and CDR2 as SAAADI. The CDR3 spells CASKPGHYSGNTIYF. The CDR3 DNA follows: TGCGCCAGCAAACCGGGACACTACTCTGGAAACACCATATATTTT.

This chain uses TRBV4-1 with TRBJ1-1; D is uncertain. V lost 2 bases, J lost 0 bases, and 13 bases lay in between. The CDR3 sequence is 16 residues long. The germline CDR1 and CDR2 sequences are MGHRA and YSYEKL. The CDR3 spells CASSQSLVLLNTEAFF. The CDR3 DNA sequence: TGCGCCAGCAGCCAAAGCCTGGTTCTATTGAACACTGAAGCTTTCTTT.

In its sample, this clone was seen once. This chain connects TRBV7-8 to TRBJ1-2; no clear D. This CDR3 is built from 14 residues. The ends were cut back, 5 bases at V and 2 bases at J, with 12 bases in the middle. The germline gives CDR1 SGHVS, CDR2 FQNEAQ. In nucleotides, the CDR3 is TGTGCCAGCAGCCTTACACCGTCCAACTATGGCTACACCTTC. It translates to CASSLTPSNYGYTF.

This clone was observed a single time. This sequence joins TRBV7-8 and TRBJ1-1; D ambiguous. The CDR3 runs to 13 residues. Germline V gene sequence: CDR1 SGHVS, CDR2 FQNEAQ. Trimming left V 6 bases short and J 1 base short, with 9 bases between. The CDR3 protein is CASSKTENTEAFF. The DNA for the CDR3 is TGTGCCAGCAGTAAAACAGAGAACACTGAAGCTTTCTTT.

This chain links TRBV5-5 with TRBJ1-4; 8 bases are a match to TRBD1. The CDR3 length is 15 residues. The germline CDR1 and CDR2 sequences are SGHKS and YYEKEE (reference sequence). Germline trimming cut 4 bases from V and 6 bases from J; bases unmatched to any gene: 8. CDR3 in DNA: TGTGCCAGCAGCGCTTTACAGGGGGTTGATGAAAAACTGTTTTTT. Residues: CASSALQGVDEKLFF.

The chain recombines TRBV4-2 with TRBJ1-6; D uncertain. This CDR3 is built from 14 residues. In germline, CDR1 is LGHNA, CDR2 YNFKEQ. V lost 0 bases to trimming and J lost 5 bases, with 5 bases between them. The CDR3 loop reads CASSQEHNNSPLHF. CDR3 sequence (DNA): TGTGCCAGCAGCCAAGAACATAATAATTCACCCCTCCACTTT.

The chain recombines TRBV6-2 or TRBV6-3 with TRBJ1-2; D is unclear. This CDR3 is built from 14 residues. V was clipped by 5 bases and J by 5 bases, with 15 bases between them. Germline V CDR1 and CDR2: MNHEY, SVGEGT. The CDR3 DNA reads TGTGCCAGCAGTCTCTCAGGCCCATCATATGGCTACACCTTC. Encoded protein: CASSLSGPSYGYTF.

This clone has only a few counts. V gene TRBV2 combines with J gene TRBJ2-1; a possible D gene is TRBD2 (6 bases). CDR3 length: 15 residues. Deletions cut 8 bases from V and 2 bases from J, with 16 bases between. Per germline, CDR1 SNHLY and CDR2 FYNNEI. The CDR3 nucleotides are TGTGCCAGCGGCGACGAGGGACTCCCCTACAATGAGCAGTTCTTC. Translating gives CASGDEGLPYNEQFF. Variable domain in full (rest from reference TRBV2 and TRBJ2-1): EPEVTQTPSHQVTQMGQEVILRCVPISNHLYFYWYRQILGQKVEFLVSFYNNEISEKSEIFDDQFSVERPDGSNFTLKIRSTKLEDSAMYFCASGDEGLPYNEQFFGPGTRLTVL.

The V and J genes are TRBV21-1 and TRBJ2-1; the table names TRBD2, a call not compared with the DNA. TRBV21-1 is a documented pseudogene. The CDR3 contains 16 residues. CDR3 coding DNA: TGTGCCAGCAGCGGCCGACTAGCGGGGGGGCTCTCTGAGCAGTTCTTC. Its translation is CASSGRLAGGLSEQFF.

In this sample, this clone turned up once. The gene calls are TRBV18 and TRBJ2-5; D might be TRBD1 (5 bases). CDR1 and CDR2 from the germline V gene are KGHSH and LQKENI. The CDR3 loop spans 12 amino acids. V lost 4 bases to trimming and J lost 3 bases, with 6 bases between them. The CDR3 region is CASSLREETQYF. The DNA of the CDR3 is TGTGCCAGCTCACTCAGGGAAGAGACCCAGTACTTC.

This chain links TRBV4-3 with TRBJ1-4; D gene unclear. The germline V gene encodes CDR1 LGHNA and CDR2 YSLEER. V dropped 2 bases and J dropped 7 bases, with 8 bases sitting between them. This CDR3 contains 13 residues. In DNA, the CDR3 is TGCGCCAGCAGCCAATCCAGTCGTGAAAAACTGTTTTTT. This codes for CASSQSSREKLFF.

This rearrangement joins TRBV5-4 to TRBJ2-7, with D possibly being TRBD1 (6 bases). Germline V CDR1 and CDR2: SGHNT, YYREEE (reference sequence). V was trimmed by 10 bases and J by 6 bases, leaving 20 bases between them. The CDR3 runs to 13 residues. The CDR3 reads CAARTDGQVEQYF. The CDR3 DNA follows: TGTGCCGCCCGGACAGATGGGCAGGTCGAGCAGTACTTC.

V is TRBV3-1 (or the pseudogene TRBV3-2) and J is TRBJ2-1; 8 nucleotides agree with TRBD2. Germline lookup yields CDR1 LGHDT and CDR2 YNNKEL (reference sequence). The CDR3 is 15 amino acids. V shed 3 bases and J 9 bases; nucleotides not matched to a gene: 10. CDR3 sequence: CASSQTTGGMSEQFF. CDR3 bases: TGTGCCAGCAGCCAGACTACGGGGGGGATGTCTGAGCAGTTCTTC.

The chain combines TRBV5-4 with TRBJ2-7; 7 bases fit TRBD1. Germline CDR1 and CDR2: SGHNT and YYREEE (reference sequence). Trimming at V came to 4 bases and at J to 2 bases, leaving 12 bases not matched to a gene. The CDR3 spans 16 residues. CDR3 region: CASSAGSGTATYEQYF. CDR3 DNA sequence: TGTGCCAGCAGCGCAGGATCCGGGACAGCCACCTACGAGCAGTACTTC.

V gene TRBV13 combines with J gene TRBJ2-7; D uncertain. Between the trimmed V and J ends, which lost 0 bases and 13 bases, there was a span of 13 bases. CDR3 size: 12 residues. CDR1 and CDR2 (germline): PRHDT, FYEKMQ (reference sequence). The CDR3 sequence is CASSLGADLVYV. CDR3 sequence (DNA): TGTGCCAGCAGCTTAGGGGCCGACTTGGTATACGTC.

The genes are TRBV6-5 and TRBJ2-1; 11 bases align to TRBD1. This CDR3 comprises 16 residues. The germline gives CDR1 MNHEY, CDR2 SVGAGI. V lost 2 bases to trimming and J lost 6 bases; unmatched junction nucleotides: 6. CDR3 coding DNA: TGTGCCAGCAGTTACACCGCCGGGACAGGGGGCAATGAGCAGTTCTTC. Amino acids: CASSYTAGTGGNEQFF.

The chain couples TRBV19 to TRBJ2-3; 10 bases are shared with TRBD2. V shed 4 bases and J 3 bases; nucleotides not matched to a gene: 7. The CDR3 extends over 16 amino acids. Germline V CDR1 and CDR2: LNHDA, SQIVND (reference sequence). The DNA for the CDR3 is TGTGCCAGTAGTACAAGTAGCGGGGGGATTACAGATACGCAGTATTTT. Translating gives CASSTSSGGITDTQYF.

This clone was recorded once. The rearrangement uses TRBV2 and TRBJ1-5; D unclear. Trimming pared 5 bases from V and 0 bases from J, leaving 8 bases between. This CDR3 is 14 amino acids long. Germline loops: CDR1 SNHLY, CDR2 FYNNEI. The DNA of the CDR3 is TGTGCCAGCAGTCCACAGAATAGCAATCAGCCCCAGCATTTT. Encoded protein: CASSPQNSNQPQHF.

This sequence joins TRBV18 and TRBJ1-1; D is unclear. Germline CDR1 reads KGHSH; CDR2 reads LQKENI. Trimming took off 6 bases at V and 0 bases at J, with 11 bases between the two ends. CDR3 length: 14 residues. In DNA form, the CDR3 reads TGTGCCAGCTCCTCGAACGGGCTGAACACTGAAGCTTTCTTT. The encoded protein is CASSSNGLNTEAFF.

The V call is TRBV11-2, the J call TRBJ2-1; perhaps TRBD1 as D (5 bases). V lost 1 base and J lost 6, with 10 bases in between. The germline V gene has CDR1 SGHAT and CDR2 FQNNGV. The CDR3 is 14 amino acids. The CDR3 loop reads CASSLGSRANEQFF. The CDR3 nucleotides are TGTGCCAGCAGCTTAGGTTCCAGGGCCAATGAGCAGTTCTTC.

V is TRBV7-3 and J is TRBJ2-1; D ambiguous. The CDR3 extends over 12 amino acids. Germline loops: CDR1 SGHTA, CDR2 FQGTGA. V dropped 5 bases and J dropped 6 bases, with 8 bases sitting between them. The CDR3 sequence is CASSGWANEQFF. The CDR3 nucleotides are TGTGCCAGCAGCGGGTGGGCCAATGAGCAGTTCTTC.

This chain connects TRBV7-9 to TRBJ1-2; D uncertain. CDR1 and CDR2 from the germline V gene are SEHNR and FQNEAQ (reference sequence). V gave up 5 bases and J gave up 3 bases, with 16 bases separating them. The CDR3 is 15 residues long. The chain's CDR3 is CASSPLYSGDYGYTF. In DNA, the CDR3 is TGTGCCAGCAGCCCACTATACTCAGGAGACTATGGCTACACCTTC.

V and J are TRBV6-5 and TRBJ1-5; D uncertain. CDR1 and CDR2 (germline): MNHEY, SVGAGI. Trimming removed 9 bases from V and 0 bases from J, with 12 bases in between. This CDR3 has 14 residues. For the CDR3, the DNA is TGTGCCAGACCAAGGCCGGATAGCAATCAGCCCCAGCATTTT. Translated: CARPRPDSNQPQHF.

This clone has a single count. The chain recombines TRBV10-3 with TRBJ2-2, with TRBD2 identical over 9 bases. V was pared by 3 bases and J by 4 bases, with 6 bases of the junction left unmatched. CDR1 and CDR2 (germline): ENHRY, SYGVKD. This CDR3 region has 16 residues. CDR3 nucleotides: TGTGCCATCAGTGATGGCGGGGGGGCGTTCACCGGGGAGCTGTTTTTT. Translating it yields CAISDGGGAFTGELFF.

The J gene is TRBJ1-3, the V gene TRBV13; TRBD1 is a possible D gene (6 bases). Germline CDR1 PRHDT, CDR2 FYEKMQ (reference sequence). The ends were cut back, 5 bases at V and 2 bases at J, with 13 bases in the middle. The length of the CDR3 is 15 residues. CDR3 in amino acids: CASSGGAETGNTIYF. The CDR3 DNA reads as TGTGCCAGCAGCGGGGGGGCCGAAACTGGAAACACCATATATTTT.

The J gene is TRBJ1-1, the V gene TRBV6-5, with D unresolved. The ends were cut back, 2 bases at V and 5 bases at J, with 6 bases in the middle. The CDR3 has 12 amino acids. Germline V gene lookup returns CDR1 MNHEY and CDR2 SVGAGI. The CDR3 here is CASSYVGTEAFF. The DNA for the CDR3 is TGTGCCAGCAGTTACGTCGGAACTGAAGCTTTCTTT.

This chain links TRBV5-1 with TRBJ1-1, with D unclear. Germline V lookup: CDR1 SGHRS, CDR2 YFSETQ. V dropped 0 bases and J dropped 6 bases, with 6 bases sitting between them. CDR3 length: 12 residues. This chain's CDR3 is CASSLEGPEAFF. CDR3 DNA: TGCGCCAGCAGCTTGGAAGGTCCTGAAGCTTTCTTT.

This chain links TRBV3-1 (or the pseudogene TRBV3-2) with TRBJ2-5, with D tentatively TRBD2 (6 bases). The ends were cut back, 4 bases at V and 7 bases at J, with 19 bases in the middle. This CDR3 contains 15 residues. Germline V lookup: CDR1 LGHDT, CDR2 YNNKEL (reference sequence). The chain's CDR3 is CASSRRDSTDGTQYF. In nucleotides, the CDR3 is TGTGCCAGCAGCCGACGGGACTCAACAGACGGGACCCAGTACTTC.

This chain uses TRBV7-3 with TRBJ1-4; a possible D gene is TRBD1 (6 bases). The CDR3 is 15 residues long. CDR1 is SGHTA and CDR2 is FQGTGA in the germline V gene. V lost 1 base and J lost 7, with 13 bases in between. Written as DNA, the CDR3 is TGTGCCAGCAGCTTAATCGGGGGGCCCGGTGAAAAACTGTTTTTT. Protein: CASSLIGGPGEKLFF.